A single sample is the source of the 17 T cell receptor beta chains below, sequenced in a study of shared clonotypes between healthy human individuals. Assay: immunoSEQ multiplex PCR; the TCRdb copy retains only in-frame clones and omits some. Of about 990,000 clones listed, about 80% were seen once; the top ten hold more than 0.55%. The sample was memory CD4+ T cells from PBMCs. The sample's subset: CD45RA-negative fraction. The receptors were sampled from a man aged 18 to 35 in good health. Some clones in this sample may be carry-over from other donors' samples.

CDR3: CASRRTETNEKLFF. The CDR3 bases are TGTGCCAGCAGGAGGACAGAGACTAATGAAAAACTGTTTTTT. The V and J genes are TRBV2 and TRBJ1-4; possible D gene TRBD1, 6 bases. Trimming removed 6 bases at V and 2 bases at J, with 10 bases between. Germline V gene sequence: CDR1 SNHLY, CDR2 FYNNEI. The CDR3 sequence is 14 residues long. Drawing the rest from reference TRBV2 and TRBJ1-4, the complete variable domain is EPEVTQTPSHQVTQMGQEVILRCVPISNHLYFYWYRQILGQKVEFLVSFYNNEISEKSEIFDDQFSVERPDGSNFTLKIRSTKLEDSAMYFCASRRTETNEKLFFGSGTQLSVL.

As regards this clone: A read error may explain this, as a much larger clone is one base away. At the DNA level, this CDR3 is encoded by other sequences in the same sample as well. V is TRBV6-5 and J is TRBJ1-1; D might be TRBD1 (6 bases). The CDR3 sequence is 11 residues long. The V gene's germline CDR1 is MNHEY and CDR2 SVGAGI. CDR3 residues: CASSNRVVAFF. The CDR3 DNA reads as TGTGCCAGCAGTAACAGGGTGGTAGCTTTCTTC.

The rearrangement links TRBV5-1 to TRBJ2-1; a weak D match, TRBD1 (6 bases). Trimming took 1 base from V and 7 from J, leaving 12 bases between them. The germline V gene encodes CDR1 SGHRS and CDR2 YFSETQ. CDR3 length: 14 amino acids. The CDR3 reads CASSLFGDTNEQFF. In DNA, the CDR3 is TGCGCCAGCAGCTTGTTCGGGGACACTAATGAGCAGTTCTTC. Combining the CDR3 with reference TRBV5-1 and TRBJ2-1 gives the whole variable domain KAGVTQTPRYLIKTRGQQVTLSCSPISGHRSVSWYQQTPGQGLQFLFEYFSETQRNKGNFPGRFSGRQFSNSRSEMNVSTLELGDSALYLCASSLFGDTNEQFFGPGTRLTVL.

This clone was seen only once. Other DNA sequences of this sample code for an identical CDR3. CDR3 amino acids: CASSETGDEQYF. As DNA, the CDR3 is TGTGCCAGCAGTGAAACGGGGGACGAGCAGTACTTC. This chain uses TRBV2 with TRBJ2-7, with a weak D call TRBD2 (6 bases). The CDR3 spans 12 residues. Trimming took off 2 bases at V and 5 bases at J, with 7 bases between the two ends. CDR1 is SNHLY and CDR2 is FYNNEI in the germline V gene. The full variable domain, with the rest looked up from reference TRBV2 and TRBJ2-7, is EPEVTQTPSHQVTQMGQEVILRCVPISNHLYFYWYRQILGQKVEFLVSFYNNEISEKSEIFDDQFSVERPDGSNFTLKIRSTKLEDSAMYFCASSETGDEQYFGPGTRLTVT.

The CDR3 DNA follows: TGTGCCAGCAGCTTAGTGGGGTCCGAGCAGTTCTTC. This gives the protein CASSLVGSEQFF. The chain uses TRBV7-9 and TRBJ2-1; D is undetermined. CDR3 length: 12 residues. The germline V gene encodes CDR1 SEHNR and CDR2 FQNEAQ (reference sequence). With 1 base removed from V and 10 bases from J, the gap between germline ends came to 8 bases.

This sequence joins TRBV5-1 and TRBJ2-3; 7 bases fit TRBD2. This CDR3 has 14 residues. J was trimmed by 11 bases and V by 4 bases; bases with no gene match: 13. Per germline, CDR1 SGHRS and CDR2 YFSETQ. For the CDR3, the DNA is TGCGCCAGCAGCCTAGACCCGAGCGGGGAGGAGCAGTATTTT. The encoded protein is CASSLDPSGEEQYF. The full variable domain, in which reference TRBV5-1 and TRBJ2-3 provide the parts outside the CDR3, is KAGVTQTPRYLIKTRGQQVTLSCSPISGHRSVSWYQQTPGQGLQFLFEYFSETQRNKGNFPGRFSGRQFSNSRSEMNVSTLELGDSALYLCASSLDPSGEEQYFGPGTRLTVL.

The CDR3 DNA is TGTGCCATCAGTGGTTTTAGGGGACTGAACACTGAAGCTTTCTTT. It specifies CAISGFRGLNTEAFF. The chain employs TRBV10-3 and TRBJ1-1; the D gene is possibly TRBD1 (5 bases). The CDR3 runs 15 residues. V was clipped by 4 bases and J by 0 bases, with 12 bases between them. The germline V gene has CDR1 ENHRY and CDR2 SYGVKD.

V gene TRBV6-6 combines with J gene TRBJ2-7, with 7 bases fitting TRBD2. The CDR3 is 14 residues long. Trimming cost V 2 bases and J 9 bases; bases outside gene matches: 10. CDR1 is MNHNY and CDR2 is SVGAGI in the germline V gene (reference sequence). CDR3 sequence reads: CASSYPIPSGGQYF. The CDR3 nucleotides are TGTGCCAGCAGTTACCCCATCCCGTCGGGGGGGCAGTACTTC.

The chain recombines TRBV7-2 with TRBJ2-3; D uncertain. This CDR3 is 15 amino acids long. The germline V gene encodes CDR1 SGHTA and CDR2 FQGNSA. Trimming took off 2 bases at V and 0 bases at J, with 9 bases between the two ends. CDR3 residues: CASSLRWASTDTQYF. CDR3 DNA sequence: TGTGCCAGCAGCTTACGGTGGGCTAGCACAGATACGCAGTATTTT.

Points on this clone: The same CDR3 can be traced to other DNA sequences in this sample. The chain carries TRBV5-1 and TRBJ1-2; D unresolved. CDR3 length: 13 residues. The ends were cut back, 0 bases at V and 2 bases at J, with 5 bases in the middle. The germline CDR1 and CDR2 sequences are SGHRS and YFSETQ. The CDR3 loop is CASSLAENYGYTF. Here the CDR3 DNA reads TGCGCCAGCAGCTTGGCAGAGAACTATGGCTACACCTTC.

This clone was counted once. This chain connects TRBV7-2 to TRBJ2-6; D is unresolved. Trimming took 3 bases from V and 11 from J, leaving 14 bases between them. The germline gives CDR1 SGHTA, CDR2 FQGNSA. The CDR3 sequence is 14 residues long. The chain's CDR3 is CASSFRSRPHVLTF. Here the CDR3 DNA reads TGTGCCAGCAGCTTCAGATCCCGCCCCCACGTCCTGACTTTC.

The chain is built from TRBV5-1 and TRBJ2-1, with 9 bases aligning to TRBD2. V shed 2 bases and J 0 bases; nucleotides not matched to a gene: 12. CDR1 is SGHRS and CDR2 is YFSETQ in the germline V gene. The CDR3 covers 19 residues. As DNA, the CDR3 is TGCGCCAGCAGCTTCTCTCGGGCTAGCGGGGCGAGCTCCTACAATGAGCAGTTCTTC. Amino acid sequence: CASSFSRASGASSYNEQFF. Full variable domain (outside the CDR3, taken from reference TRBV5-1 and TRBJ2-1): KAGVTQTPRYLIKTRGQQVTLSCSPISGHRSVSWYQQTPGQGLQFLFEYFSETQRNKGNFPGRFSGRQFSNSRSEMNVSTLELGDSALYLCASSFSRASGASSYNEQFFGPGTRLTVL.

This rearrangement joins TRBV18 to TRBJ1-5; 7 bases match TRBD1. Germline V gene lookup returns CDR1 KGHSH and CDR2 LQKENI. The CDR3 consists of 15 residues. V lost 9 bases and J lost 0; bases outside the gene matches: 8. The chain's CDR3 is CASSRTGDSNQPQHF. CDR3 in DNA: TGTGCCAGTTCTAGAACAGGGGATAGCAATCAGCCCCAGCATTTT. The whole variable domain, remainder taken from reference TRBV18 and TRBJ1-5, is NAGVMQNPRHLVRRRGQEARLRCSPMKGHSHVYWYRQLPEEGLKFMVYLQKENIIDESGMPKERFSAEFPKEGPSILRIQQVVRGDSAAYFCASSRTGDSNQPQHFGDGTRLSIL.

The chain employs TRBV18 and TRBJ2-1; 7 positions match TRBD2. Germline V gives CDR1 KGHSH, CDR2 LQKENI. The J segment lost 8 bases and the V segment lost 1 base, leaving 8 bases of the junction unmatched. The CDR3 extends over 15 amino acids. CDR3 sequence reads: CASSPQVTSKYEQFF. The CDR3 DNA is TGTGCCAGCTCACCACAAGTGACTAGCAAGTATGAGCAGTTCTTC. Drawing the rest from reference TRBV18 and TRBJ2-1, the complete variable domain is NAGVMQNPRHLVRRRGQEARLRCSPMKGHSHVYWYRQLPEEGLKFMVYLQKENIIDESGMPKERFSAEFPKEGPSILRIQQVVRGDSAAYFCASSPQVTSKYEQFFGPGTRLTVL.

The CDR3 here is CASSFRGQGNYGYTF. CDR3 DNA: TGTGCCAGCAGTTTTCGCGGACAGGGGAACTATGGCTACACCTTC. The J gene is TRBJ1-2, the V gene TRBV27, with TRBD1 matching 9 bases. The CDR3 sequence is 15 residues long. After removal of 3 bases from V and 2 bases from J, the junction contained 4 bases not matched to a gene. Germline-derived CDR1 and CDR2 are MNHEY and SMNVEV (reference sequence).

The chain has TRBV2 and TRBJ2-4; 9 nucleotides match TRBD1. Trimming removed 5 bases from V and 8 bases from J; junction bases left unmatched: 7. The CDR3 sequence is 14 residues long. Germline V gives CDR1 SNHLY, CDR2 FYNNEI. DNA for the CDR3: TGTGCCAGCAGTTATACAGGGGGCCTAGACATTCAGTACTTC. It is translated as CASSYTGGLDIQYF.

The CDR3 spells CASNAIQGVYNEQFF. CDR3 bases: TGTGCCAGCAATGCGATACAGGGTGTTTACAATGAGCAGTTCTTC. This chain connects TRBV28 to TRBJ2-1, with D perhaps matching TRBD1 (6 bases). V was clipped by 7 bases and J by 4 bases, with 17 bases between them. The CDR3 totals 15 residues. Germline assignment: CDR1 MDHEN and CDR2 SYDVKM. The entire variable domain, with the rest obtained from reference TRBV28 and TRBJ2-1, is as follows: DVKVTQSSRYLVKRTGEKVFLECVQDMDHENMFWYRQDPGLGLRLIYFSYDVKMKEKGDIPEGYSVSREKKERFSLILESASTNQTSMYLCASNAIQGVYNEQFFGPGTRLTVL.